The clone carrying this TCR beta chain came up many times. Participants were aged about 18 to 90 years, lived in 24 US areas, and enrolled virtually. The authors' processing: Counts of nucleated cells, estimated from reference gene primer amplification, were obtained. Clones were read by immunoSEQ multiplex PCR, and TCRdb kept only the in-frame ones, dropping some. V, J and clone size reflect that table, while D and trimming were determined from the DNA. The table lists approximately 200,000 clones, 70% to 85% of them singletons. V shed 5 bases and J 9 bases; nucleotides not matched to a gene: 12. The CDR3 totals 16 residues. CDR1 is SGHAT and CDR2 is FQDESV in the germline V gene (reference sequence). The data were taken from a study of blood T cell repertoires in COVID-19. Overall study context: Samples taken during acute and convalescent COVID-19 were collected in the United States, Italy and Spain.

The chain is built from TRBV11-1 and TRBJ2-1; 11 bases are shared with TRBD2. This sequence originates from a woman aged 40 to 49 with acute COVID-19. The specimen was PBMCs or T cells enriched from blood (not recorded which). In DNA form, the CDR3 reads TGTGCCAGCAGCCCCCCGACTAGCGGGATTACTGGTGAGCAGTTCTTC. Translation: CASSPPTSGITGEQFF.